Detailed here is one T cell receptor (beta chain). This CDR3 has 13 amino acids. CDR1 SGHAT and CDR2 FQNNGV come from the germline V gene. Deletions cut 7 bases from V and 4 bases from J, with 14 bases between. In the original workflow: Nucleated cell number was recorded as an estimate derived from reference gene primer amplification. Assay used: immunoSEQ multiplex PCR; TCRdb lists only in-frame clones, some missing. The DNA was the basis for D and trimming; V, J and clone size are from that table. The sample has some 240,000 clones, 92% seen once; the top ten hold 0.82%. This entry comes from a study of blood T cell repertoires in COVID-19. Across the study: The cDNA or gDNA used as material had been derived from T cells, B-cell-depleted T cells, or PBMCs.

The TCR was taken from a man in his sixties with COVID-19, enrolled during active disease. The V gene is TRBV11-2, the J gene TRBJ2-7, with D uncertain. The sample was peripheral blood. The CDR3 DNA follows: TGTGCCAGCACCCCGAGGCGACGGTACGAGCAGTACTTC. Encoded protein: CASTPRRRYEQYF.